Listed below are T cell receptor beta chains from one sample, sequenced in a study of regulatory T cells in long-lasting Graves disease. TCRdb reprocessed the multiplex PCR reads via MiXCR and lists one record per CDR3 protein. Among under 800,000 distinct CDR3 sequences listed, roughly 16% were seen once. This same sample was also part of a study on T cells in Graves' hyperthyroidism and ophthalmopathy.

The specimen comprised peripheral blood mononuclear cells (PBMCs), sampled at new diagnosis, from a patient treated with antithyroid drugs. Receptor source: a woman aged 25 to 45 with Graves disease. The CDR3 runs from the conserved cysteine through the conserved F or W. The D gene is left open where the match is weak. Some rows mark clone size as missing; the rest say once, few, many or name a class of expanded clone.

d_gene,j_gene,v_gene,abundance,CDR3aa,CDR3nt
.,TRBJ2-7,TRBV7-8,few,CASSLKQAYEQYF,TGTGCCAGCAGCTTAAAACAGGCCTACGAGCAGTACTTC
.,TRBJ2-1,TRBV3-1,.,CASSWTDGSYNEQFF,TGTGCCAGCAGCTGGACGGACGGCTCCTACAATGAGCAGTTCTTC
.,TRBJ2-4,TRBV20-1,.,CSARGRDRVIAKNIQYF,TGCAGTGCTAGGGGTCGCGACCGGGTCATAGCCAAAAACATTCAGTACTTC
.,TRBJ1-1,TRBV5-1,many,CASSLASRSTAFF,TGCGCCAGCAGCTTGGCCAGCCGATCGACCGCTTTCTTT
.,TRBJ1-2,TRBV6-1,few,CASTGGDGYTF,TGTGCCAGCACCGGGGGGGATGGCTACACCTTC
.,TRBJ1-2,TRBV7-3,.,CASSLSGTSMGGYTF,TGTGCCAGCAGCCTCTCCGGGACATCGATGGGTGGCTACACCTTC
TRBD1,TRBJ2-7,TRBV7-9,many,CASKDRELNEQYF,TGTGCCAGCAAGGACAGGGAGTTGAACGAGCAGTACTTC
.,TRBJ2-7,TRBV20-1,once,CSASLNRGGLSYEQYF,TGCAGTGCTAGTCTCAACCGAGGGGGATTGTCCTACGAGCAGTACTTC
TRBD1,TRBJ2-3,TRBV11-2,few,CASNGPKGTGVIDTQYF,TGTGCCAGCAATGGTCCTAAGGGGACAGGGGTTATAGATACGCAGTATTTT
TRBD1,TRBJ1-2,TRBV9,.,CTSLGQANYGYTF,TGTACCAGCCTAGGACAGGCAAACTATGGCTACACCTTC
.,TRBJ2-7,TRBV7-9,many,CASSRGGVPYEQYF,TGTGCCAGCAGTAGAGGCGGCGTGCCCTACGAGCAGTACTTC
.,TRBJ1-4,TRBV2,many,CASNLLSNEKLFF,TGTGCCAGCAACCTACTCTCAAATGAAAAACTGTTTTTT
TRBD1,TRBJ1-2,TRBV7-9,few,CASSAGQGNFYTF,TGTGCCAGCAGCGCCGGACAGGGGAATTTCTACACCTTC
TRBD1,TRBJ2-3,TRBV6-1,few,CASRNQGGPDTQYF,TGTGCCAGCAGAAATCAAGGGGGCCCAGATACGCAGTATTTT
TRBD1,TRBJ2-3,TRBV10-3,.,CAIRSTTGGTDTQYF,TGTGCCATCAGGTCTACTACAGGGGGCACAGATACGCAGTATTTT
.,TRBJ2-5,TRBV20-1,.,CSARDRRGGETRYF,TGCAGTGCTAGAGATCGACGGGGAGGAGAGACCCGGTACTTC
.,TRBJ2-2,TRBV7-2,many,CASSLVQGTGELFF,TGTGCCAGCAGCTTAGTCCAGGGAACCGGGGAGCTGTTTTTT
.,TRBJ2-7,TRBV6-2/TRBV6-3,.,CASRGRSYEQYF,TGTGCCAGCAGAGGCAGATCCTACGAGCAGTACTTC
.,TRBJ2-7,TRBV20-1,.,CSARPPFGHEQYF,TGCAGTGCTCGTCCCCCGTTCGGGCACGAGCAGTACTTC
.,TRBJ2-7,TRBV20-1,few,CSARDQASALLRGGEQYF,TGCAGTGCTAGAGATCAGGCTAGCGCCTTACTAAGGGGTGGGGAGCAGTACTTC
.,TRBJ2-5,TRBV11-1,many,CASSTRGTLQETQYF,TGTGCCAGCAGCACCCGTGGGACACTACAAGAGACCCAGTACTTC
.,TRBJ1-5,TRBV28,.,CASSLPTLTGTSNQPQHF,TGTGCCAGCAGTTTACCCACTCTTACAGGGACTAGCAATCAGCCCCAGCATTTT
.,TRBJ2-2,TRBV7-2,.,CASSFANGYAPGELFF,TGTGCCAGCAGCTTCGCGAACGGCTACGCTCCCGGGGAGCTGTTTTTT
.,TRBJ2-7,TRBV7-6,many,CASRVRQWWRAREQYF,TGTGCCAGCAGGGTCCGACAATGGTGGCGGGCGCGGGAGCAGTACTTC
TRBD1,TRBJ1-6,TRBV7-2,many,CASSGVAGQGVSPLHF,TGTGCCAGCAGCGGGGTTGCGGGACAGGGGGTTTCACCCCTCCACTTT
TRBD2,TRBJ2-3,TRBV7-9,many,CASSRTSGTLAQYF,TGTGCCAGCTCAAGGACTAGCGGGACTCTCGCGCAGTATTTT
TRBD1,TRBJ1-2,TRBV28,many,CASSLPQGEIGYTF,TGTGCCAGCAGTCTACCCCAGGGGGAGATCGGCTACACCTTC
.,TRBJ1-1,TRBV24-1,many,CATSDFQTVNTEAFF,TGTGCCACCAGTGATTTTCAGACAGTGAACACTGAAGCTTTCTTT
.,TRBJ1-1,TRBV18,.,CASFSSGSKEAFF,TGTGCCAGCTTTTCATCCGGGTCTAAGGAAGCTTTCTTT
.,TRBJ2-1,TRBV14,few,CASSRPPPYNEQFF,TGTGCCAGCAGCCGCCCTCCCCCCTACAATGAGCAGTTCTTC
.,TRBJ1-1,TRBV2,many,CASSGGTYTEAFF,TGTGCCAGCAGTGGCGGGACCTACACTGAAGCTTTCTTT
.,TRBJ2-7,TRBV6-2/TRBV6-3,.,CASRPGQFASSPQYF,TGTGCCAGCAGACCCGGACAGTTCGCGAGCTCGCCGCAGTACTTC
.,TRBJ2-7,TRBV7-9,.,CASSLVSREPHYEQYF,TGTGCCAGCAGCTTAGTATCGCGGGAACCGCACTACGAGCAGTACTTC
.,TRBJ1-4,TRBV15,many,CATSRDKGGEKLFF,TGTGCCACCAGCAGAGATAAGGGGGGTGAAAAACTGTTTTTT
.,TRBJ2-1,TRBV24-1,many,CATSDPSWVGNEQFF,TGTGCCACCAGTGATCCTAGCTGGGTGGGCAATGAGCAGTTCTTC
TRBD1,TRBJ2-5,TRBV18,.,CASSNGRQGVGETQYF,TGTGCCAGCTCAAACGGACGACAGGGAGTAGGAGAGACCCAGTACTTC
.,TRBJ2-3,TRBV20-1,many,CSAREIPGTPHLTPSADTQYF,TGCAGTGCTAGAGAAATCCCCGGGACTCCACATTTGACCCCATCTGCGGATACGCAGTATTTT
.,TRBJ2-4,TRBV29-1,many,CSAEGNENIQYF,TGCAGCGCTGAAGGGAATGAGAACATTCAGTACTTC
.,TRBJ1-5,TRBV18,few,CASSPFGGSGNQPQHF,TGTGCCAGCTCCCCTTTTGGGGGTTCGGGCAATCAGCCCCAGCATTTT